This TCR beta chain was profiled in a study of T-cell reconstitution after alpha-beta-depleted transplantation in children. This clonotype appeared many times. Trimming cost V 1 base and J 8 bases, with 17 bases left between them. The CDR3 runs 15 residues. TCRbeta library construction was performed incorporating unique molecular identifiers. MiXCR was run by TCRdb on the PCR reads, yielding one entry per CDR3 protein. Of some 220,000 distinct CDR3 sequences detected, approximately 9% appear once; the ten largest clones hold around 6.2%. The rearrangement links TRBV12-3 or TRBV12-4 to TRBJ1-2, with a possible D match to TRBD1 (5 bases). The TCR comes from a human donor who donated a stem cell graft to a child with acute lymphoblastic leukemia. The material sequenced was PBMCs from the stem cell graft donor, taken from the stem cell graft. The CDR3 sequence: CASSLGPGNGVGYTF. The CDR3, as DNA: TGTGCCAGCAGTTTAGGCCCAGGGAATGGGGTGGGCTACACCTTC.